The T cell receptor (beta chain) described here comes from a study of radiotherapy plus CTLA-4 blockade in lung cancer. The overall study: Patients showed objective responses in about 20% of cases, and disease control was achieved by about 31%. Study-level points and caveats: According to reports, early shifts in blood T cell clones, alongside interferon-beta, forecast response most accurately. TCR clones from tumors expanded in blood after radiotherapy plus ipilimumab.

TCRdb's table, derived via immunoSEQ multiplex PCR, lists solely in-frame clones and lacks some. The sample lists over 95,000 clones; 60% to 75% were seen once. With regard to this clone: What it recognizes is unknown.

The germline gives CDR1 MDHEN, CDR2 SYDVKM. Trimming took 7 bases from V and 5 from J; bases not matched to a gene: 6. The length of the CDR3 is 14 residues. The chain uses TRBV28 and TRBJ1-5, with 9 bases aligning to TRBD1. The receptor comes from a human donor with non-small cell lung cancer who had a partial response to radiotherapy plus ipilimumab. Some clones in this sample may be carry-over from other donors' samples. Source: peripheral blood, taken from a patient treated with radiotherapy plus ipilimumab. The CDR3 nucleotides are TGTGCCAGCACTAAGGGACAGGGCCATCAGCCCCAGCATTTT. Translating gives CASTKGQGHQPQHF.